This section outlines one T cell receptor (beta chain) sequence together with its context. The target of this receptor is not known. The input lacks base qualities; no much larger clone sits a single base away. In total, roughly 670 healthy bone marrow donors made up the cohort. Cohort members were all nominally healthy when sampled, although unrecorded immune exposures were likely present. The donor tested CMV seropositive, placing the donor among the 250 to 350 seropositive members of the cohort. A peripheral blood sample was provided by each donor, and peripheral blood mononuclear cells were used for TCR beta sequencing. The Qiagen DNeasy Blood Extraction Kit was used to extract genomic DNA from the blood cell samples. Taken from the germline V gene (reference sequence), the CDR1 and CDR2 loops are LNHDA and SQIVND. The CDR3 measures 15 amino acids from cysteine to phenylalanine. This entry keeps only the CDR3 DNA: 45 bases, framed from base 1. Trimming costs V 8 bases and J 2 bases, and their ends lie 16 bases apart.

Libraries were constructed by the immunoSEQ multiplex PCR assay. A mixture of 60 forward primers for TCR Vbeta segments and 13 reverse primers for TCR Jbeta segments was used in the multiplex PCR. Amplification of the CDR3 region of rearranged TCR beta genes was performed with a multiplex PCR assay on genomic DNA. The Illumina HiSeq System was used to sequence the amplified TCR beta libraries as 87-base-pair reads. Per the original workflow: A later analysis counted around 72 million unique TCR beta chains across the 666 repertoires, and around 9.9 million of these chains were shared by at least two donors. To remove PCR and sequencing errors, raw reads were error-corrected and collapsed into unique sequences using a nearest-neighbor algorithm that merged closely related sequences. V, D and J gene segments were assigned by aligning CDR3 sequences to IMGT reference sequences. Each retained sequence needed at least a six-nucleotide match to both a V gene segment and a J gene segment. Rearrangements were called productive when the CDR3 lacked stop codons and stayed in frame with V and J; all others were non-productive. CDR3 was defined according to IMGT convention as the region running from the second conserved V-encoded cysteine to the conserved J-encoded phenylalanine. In an earlier analysis of more than 550 of the donors, sequences lacking an unambiguous match to a single V gene segment were excluded. An earlier analysis of 587 of the donors called V segments functional above 56.7% productive rearrangements and segregating when the between-donor standard deviation exceeded 5%. A statistical classification framework was built for diagnosing cytomegalovirus status from the catalog of TCR beta chain sequences. In a later analysis, TCR nucleotide sequences were compared against IMGT/GENE-DB human TR gene sequences so that V and J genes could be assigned. A later analysis assigned CDR3 sequences and most-parsimonious VDJ recombination scenarios with the TCRdist pipeline. In a later analysis, each TCR beta chain was defined by its CDR3 amino acid sequence together with its V-gene family, and reads without a unique V-gene family were excluded. As a way to deal with suspected cross-contamination and a sequencing artifact, a later analysis dropped roughly 620 nucleotide sequences that were highly shared and had low generation probability. In a later analysis, a clonal expansion index for each public chain was calculated from normalized within-repertoire ranks of inferred template counts. A later analysis computed generation probabilities with a VDJ recombination model fitted to out-of-frame rearrangements, and checked the results against IGoR. Hypergeometric tests were used in a later analysis to score TCR-TCR, TCR-HLA and TCR-CMV co-occurrence, with a repertoire-size bias correction applied to the TCR pairs. In a later analysis, false discovery rates were estimated by permuting HLA or CMV assignments 20 times. In a later analysis, co-occurring TCRs were grouped with DBSCAN, and TCRdist sequence similarity was added when clustering was performed within HLA-allele-positive subsets. Repertoires with fewer than 30,000 or more than 120,000 public chains, plus five repertoires with anomalous nucleotide sharing, were excluded from co-occurrence clustering. TCRdb stores this immuneACCESS table with in-frame sequences only. Part of the clones is absent; in the studies checked, under half of the shortfall reflects unresolved V genes, and no reason is known for the rest. That table furnishes V, J and clone size, whereas the DNA furnished D and trimming. This sample comprises 100,000 to 150,000 clones, 75% to 90% of them detected only once. The top ten constitute 20% of the sample.

These data are taken from a study of cytomegalovirus exposure and HLA in healthy donors (dated by TCRdb to between 2016 and 2019). With regard to the full study: An earlier analysis of some 620 of the donors reported 250 to 350 Gb of sequence data and around 100 million unique TCR beta sequences obtained from around 190 million T cells. An early release that covered about 600 HLA-typed donors contained approximately 300 gigabases of sequencing data and some 87 million unique TCR sequences. Of the roughly 400 genotyped donors, less than 90% were placed in the genetic ancestry cluster associated with self-reported Caucasian donors. The aim of the study was to test whether cataloging public T cell receptors could identify signatures of past pathogen exposure. The T cell repertoires of under 750 subjects were profiled by immunosequencing and related to cytomegalovirus serostatus. In addition to the first cohort of around 670 subjects, a separate validation cohort of approximately 130 different subjects was used. High-throughput TCR immunosequencing, statistical association of individual TCRs with disease status, and machine learning were combined to predict cytomegalovirus infection status. To study patterns of TCR occurrence, a later analysis re-analyzed previously published TCR beta repertoires from several hundred donors and added high-resolution HLA genotyping. Rather than drawing on any new phenotypic data, the later analysis identified candidate immune exposures from TCR beta sequences and the way those sequences occurred across donors. To decide whether each TCR beta V gene segment behaved as functional or pseudogenic, an earlier analysis of some 580 of the donors relied on high-throughput TCR beta sequencing. Donor age, sex, ethnicity and CMV serostatus were collected together with the repertoire data. A later genetic analysis used genome-wide SNP genotypes for about 65% of the roughly 700 donors, treating that subset as a discovery cohort. Every repertoire in the discovery cohort had been generated on one and the same sequencing platform. HLA typing included class I and class II loci at four-digit resolution. The number of donors typed differed by locus, with about 620-630 for A, B, C, DRB1 and DQB1, more than 500 for DQA1, over 600 for DPA1, and around 430 for DPB1. Five DR-DQ haplotypes were treated as single units for association and clustering because of strong linkage in the cohort. Across approximately 400 genotyped donors of the cohort, an average of approximately 220,000 unique TCR beta nucleotide sequences per donor were sequenced, and about a sixth of those sequences were non-productive.

Results and caveats for the whole study, not just this receptor: CMV serostatus was the only immune exposure information available for the cohort. According to the authors, the approach could potentially be generalized to other disease states and immunological phenotypes. Sequencing depth was assumed to be roughly uniform across donors in the presence/absence analyses, though that assumption may not hold. This cohort had only TCR beta chains sequenced, and the lack of alpha or paired-chain data limited which features could be detected. A later genetic analysis associated a missense DCLRE1C variant with V-gene and J-gene trimming of TCR beta chains, and an independent cohort replicated the association. Most CMV-associated TCR beta chains appeared to be HLA-restricted in a later analysis, and the HLA associations seemed to be driven largely by CMV exposure. A few of the identified cytomegalovirus-associated TCR beta chains were confirmed in vitro to be specific for cytomegalovirus antigens. HLA typing was unavailable for some donors at each locus, so association tests used only the typed subset. A later analysis found that HLA-associated TCR beta chains were more clonally expanded and had lower generation probabilities than equally common non-associated chains. Some IMGT-functional V segments, including TRBV6-2 and TRBV6-3, could not be told apart with the 87-base-pair reads, so those segments were excluded. A later analysis reported that several top co-occurrence clusters appeared linked to parvovirus B19, influenza, CMV and Epstein-Barr virus. A further reported finding was that TCR beta sequences accurately predicted the HLA-A and HLA-B alleles for most subjects in the first cohort. When HLA alleles, especially DR and DQ, strongly co-occurred, attributing TCR associations to individual alleles was difficult. According to a later genetic analysis, donors in an Asian-associated ancestry cluster had fewer N-insertions in productive TCRs than the approximately 630-donor mean. In a later analysis, the rate of TCR association differed among HLA loci, with DRB1 alleles having the most associated TCRs and HLA-C alleles having the fewest. A total of roughly 160 TCR beta chains were listed by the study as associated with cytomegalovirus. At a false discovery rate of 0.05, a later analysis linked roughly 17,000 TCR beta sequences to specific HLA alleles. An earlier analysis of some 560 of the donors showed that most TCR beta V segments appeared in productive rearrangements either about 90% or about 30% of the time, which broadly matched IMGT annotations. Cytomegalovirus status was reported to be diagnosed by the classifier with high specificity and sensitivity in both the original and validation cohorts. Because counts were too low, some 17 rarely observed V segments, including chromosome 9 orphons, were excluded from the earlier analysis of around 590 of the donors. A cluster of highly shared sequence variants was judged likely to represent a technical artifact of the sequencing pipeline. Across donors, most TCR sequences were observed very rarely, whereas some public TCRs were present in many individuals. Correlated functional status among segregating V segments might reflect linkage disequilibrium, but an unknown experimental factor could not be ruled out.

The TCR originated in a man between 18 and 29 years old in good health and CMV-seropositive. Sequencing input: PBMCs. The receptor chain draws on TRBV19 and TRBJ1-5; the D segment could be TRBD1, given 6 matching bases. The nucleotide sequence reads as follows: TGTGCCAGTGGAAATGCGGGGGCGGGCAATCAGCCCCAGCATTTT. Its protein is CASGNAGAGNQPQHF.